This TCR beta chain is drawn from a study of shared clonotypes between healthy human individuals. Study outcomes and limitations: Generally, estimated richness proved larger in naive subsets than it did in memory subsets.

A remark on this clone: What it binds is not known.

This table comes from immunoSEQ multiplex PCR, and its TCRdb copy is limited to in-frame clones, with some not included. The data show a few hundred thousand clones, 65% seen once. This CDR3 has 12 amino acids. The V end was cut by 5 bases, the J end by 13 bases, with 15 bases between. Germline CDR1 and CDR2: MDHEN and SYDVKM. Nashville, Tennessee was home to all donors, each a Caucasian adult. The chain links TRBV28 to TRBJ1-5, with unresolved D. The sample comprised memory CD4+ T cells sorted from blood. Subset of the sample: CD45RA-negative fraction. The receptor was isolated from a man between 25 and 39 years old in good health. CDR3 in amino acids: CASSGGLRPQHF. The CDR3 DNA reads as TGTGCCAGCAGTGGAGGACTGAGGCCTCAGCATTTT.